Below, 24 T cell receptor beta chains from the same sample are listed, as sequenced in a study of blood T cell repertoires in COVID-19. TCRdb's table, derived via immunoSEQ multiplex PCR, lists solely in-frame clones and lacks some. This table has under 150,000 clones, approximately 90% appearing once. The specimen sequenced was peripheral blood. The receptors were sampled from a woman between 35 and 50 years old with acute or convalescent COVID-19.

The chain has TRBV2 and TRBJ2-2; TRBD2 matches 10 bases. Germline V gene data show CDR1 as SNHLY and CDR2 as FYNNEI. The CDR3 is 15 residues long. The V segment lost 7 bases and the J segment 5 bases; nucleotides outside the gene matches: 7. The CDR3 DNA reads TGTGCCAGCACCAGCTGGACTAGCGGTACCGGGGAGCTGTTTTTT. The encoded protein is CASTSWTSGTGELFF.

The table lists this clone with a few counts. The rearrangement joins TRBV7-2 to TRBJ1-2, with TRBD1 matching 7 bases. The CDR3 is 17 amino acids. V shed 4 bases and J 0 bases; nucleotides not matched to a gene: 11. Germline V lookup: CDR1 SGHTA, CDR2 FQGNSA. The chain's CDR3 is CASSSRTGPITNYGYTF. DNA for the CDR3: TGTGCCAGCAGCTCCCGGACAGGTCCAATTACTAACTATGGCTACACCTTC.

The CDR3 nucleotides read TGTGCCAGCAGCCCTAGCGGGGGGGCTGGGGCCAACGTCCTGACTTTC. Amino acids: CASSPSGGAGANVLTF. The V and J genes are TRBV3-1 (or the pseudogene TRBV3-2) and TRBJ2-6; TRBD2 aligns across 12 bases. Germline V gene lookup returns CDR1 LGHDT and CDR2 YNNKEL (reference sequence). V shed 4 bases and J 2 bases; nucleotides not matched to a gene: 0. This CDR3 contains 16 residues.

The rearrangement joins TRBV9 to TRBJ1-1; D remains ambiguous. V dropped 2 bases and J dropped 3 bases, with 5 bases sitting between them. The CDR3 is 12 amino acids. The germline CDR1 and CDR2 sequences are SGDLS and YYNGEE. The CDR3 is CASSVGDTEAFF. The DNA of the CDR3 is TGTGCCAGCAGCGTCGGAGACACTGAAGCTTTCTTT.

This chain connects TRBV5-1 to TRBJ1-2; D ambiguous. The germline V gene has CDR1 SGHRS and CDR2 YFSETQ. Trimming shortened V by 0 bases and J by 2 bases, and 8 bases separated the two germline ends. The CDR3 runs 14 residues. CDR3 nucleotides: TGCGCCAGCAGCTTGGGAGGGAACAACTATGGCTACACCTTC. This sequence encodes CASSLGGNNYGYTF.

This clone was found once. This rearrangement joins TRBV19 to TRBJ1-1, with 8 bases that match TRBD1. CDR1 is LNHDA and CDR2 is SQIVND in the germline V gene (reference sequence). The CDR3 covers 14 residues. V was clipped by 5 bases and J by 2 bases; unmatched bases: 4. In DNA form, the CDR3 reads TGTGCCAGTAGTTTGGGACAGGCCAACACTGAAGCTTTCTTT. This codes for CASSLGQANTEAFF. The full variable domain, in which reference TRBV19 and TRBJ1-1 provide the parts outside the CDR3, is DGGITQSPKYLFRKEGQNVTLSCEQNLNHDAMYWYRQDPGQGLRLIYYSQIVNDFQKGDIAEGYSVSREKKESFPLTVTSAQKNPTAFYLCASSLGQANTEAFFGQGTRLTVV.

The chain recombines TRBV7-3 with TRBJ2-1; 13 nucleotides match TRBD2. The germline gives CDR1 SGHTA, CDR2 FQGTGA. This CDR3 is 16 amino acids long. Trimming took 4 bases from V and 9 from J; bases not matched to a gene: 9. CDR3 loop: CASSSRLAGGITEQFF. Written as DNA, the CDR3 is TGTGCCAGCAGCTCCCGACTAGCGGGAGGAATAACTGAGCAGTTCTTC.

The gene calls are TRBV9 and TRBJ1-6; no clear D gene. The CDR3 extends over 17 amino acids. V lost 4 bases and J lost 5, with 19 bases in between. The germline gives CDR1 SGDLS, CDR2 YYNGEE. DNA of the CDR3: TGTGCCAGCAGCTTTTCCAGCGTTCAAGAGGATAATTCACCCCTCCACTTT. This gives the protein CASSFSSVQEDNSPLHF.

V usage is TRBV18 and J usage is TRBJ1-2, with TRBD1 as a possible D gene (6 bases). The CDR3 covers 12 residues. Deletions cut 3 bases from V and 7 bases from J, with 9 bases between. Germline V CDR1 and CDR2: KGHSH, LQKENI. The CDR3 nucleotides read TGTGCCAGCTCACCTACAGGGTTTGGCTACACCTTC. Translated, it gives CASSPTGFGYTF.

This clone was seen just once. The CDR3 reads CASSVGPVAGTGDPKSYEQYF. The CDR3 DNA reads as TGTGCCAGCAGCGTAGGGCCCGTGGCCGGGACAGGGGACCCAAAATCCTACGAGCAGTACTTC. The chain carries TRBV9 and TRBJ2-7; 10 bases are shared with TRBD1. Germline loops: CDR1 SGDLS, CDR2 YYNGEE. The CDR3 contains 21 residues. J lost 1 base, V lost 0 bases, and 19 bases had no gene match.

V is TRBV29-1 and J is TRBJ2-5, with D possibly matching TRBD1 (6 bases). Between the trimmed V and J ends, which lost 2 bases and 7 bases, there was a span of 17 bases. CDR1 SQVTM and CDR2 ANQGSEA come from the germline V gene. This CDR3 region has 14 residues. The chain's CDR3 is CSVESSGQSRTQYF. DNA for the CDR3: TGCAGCGTTGAAAGTTCCGGACAGAGCAGGACCCAGTACTTC.

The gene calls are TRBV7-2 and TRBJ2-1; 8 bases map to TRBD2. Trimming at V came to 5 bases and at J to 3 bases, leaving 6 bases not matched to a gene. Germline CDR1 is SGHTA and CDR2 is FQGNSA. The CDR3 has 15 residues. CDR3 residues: CASSRSGRGYNEQFF. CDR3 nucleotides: TGTGCCAGCAGCCGGAGCGGGAGAGGCTACAATGAGCAGTTCTTC.

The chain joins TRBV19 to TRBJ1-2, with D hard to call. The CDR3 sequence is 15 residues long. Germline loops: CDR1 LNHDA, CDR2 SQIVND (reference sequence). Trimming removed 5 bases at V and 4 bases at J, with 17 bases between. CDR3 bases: TGTGCCAGTAGTCACGTCGAGGGCAGCGGCTATGGCTACACCTTC. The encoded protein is CASSHVEGSGYGYTF.

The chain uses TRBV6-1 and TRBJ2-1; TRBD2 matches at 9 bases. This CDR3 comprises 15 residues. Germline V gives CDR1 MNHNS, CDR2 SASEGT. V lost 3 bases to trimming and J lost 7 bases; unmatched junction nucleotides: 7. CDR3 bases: TGTGCCAGCAGTGACAAGACTAGCGGAAGTAATGAGCAGTTCTTC. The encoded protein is CASSDKTSGSNEQFF.

The CDR3 region has the DNA TGTGCCAGCTCACCCGGACGCTTTGGACAGGAGACTGAAGCTTTCTTT. Its translation is CASSPGRFGQETEAFF. V usage is TRBV18 and J usage is TRBJ1-1; 7 nucleotides line up with TRBD1. The CDR3 loop spans 16 amino acids. The V segment lost 3 bases and the J segment 5 bases; nucleotides outside the gene matches: 12. Per germline, CDR1 KGHSH and CDR2 LQKENI. The full variable domain, in which reference TRBV18 and TRBJ1-1 provide the parts outside the CDR3, is NAGVMQNPRHLVRRRGQEARLRCSPMKGHSHVYWYRQLPEEGLKFMVYLQKENIIDESGMPKERFSAEFPKEGPSILRIQQVVRGDSAAYFCASSPGRFGQETEAFFGQGTRLTVV.

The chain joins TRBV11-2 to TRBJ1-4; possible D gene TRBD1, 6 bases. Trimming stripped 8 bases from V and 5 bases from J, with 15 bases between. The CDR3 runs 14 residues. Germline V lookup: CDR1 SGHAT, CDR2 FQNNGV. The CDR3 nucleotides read TGTGCCAGCTCCTCCGGACAGAGGAATGAAAAACTGTTTTTT. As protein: CASSSGQRNEKLFF.

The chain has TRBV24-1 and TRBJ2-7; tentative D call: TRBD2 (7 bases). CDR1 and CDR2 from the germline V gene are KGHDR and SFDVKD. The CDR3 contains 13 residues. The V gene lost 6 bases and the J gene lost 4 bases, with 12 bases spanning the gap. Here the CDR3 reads CATSRGAPYEQYF. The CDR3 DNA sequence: TGTGCCACCAGTCGGGGGGCTCCTTACGAGCAGTACTTC.

This CDR3 is CASSLLDTEAFF. The DNA for the CDR3 is TGTGCCAGTAGTCTTCTCGACACTGAAGCTTTCTTT. This chain joins TRBV19 and TRBJ1-1; D remains unclear. Germline lookup yields CDR1 LNHDA and CDR2 SQIVND (reference sequence). Trimming took 5 bases from V and 3 from J, leaving 7 bases between them. The CDR3 spans 12 residues.

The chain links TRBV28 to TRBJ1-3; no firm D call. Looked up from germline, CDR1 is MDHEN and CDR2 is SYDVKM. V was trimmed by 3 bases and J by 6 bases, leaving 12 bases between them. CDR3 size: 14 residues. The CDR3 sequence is CASSFGGLANTIYF. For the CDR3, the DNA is TGTGCCAGCAGTTTCGGAGGGCTTGCAAACACCATATATTTT.

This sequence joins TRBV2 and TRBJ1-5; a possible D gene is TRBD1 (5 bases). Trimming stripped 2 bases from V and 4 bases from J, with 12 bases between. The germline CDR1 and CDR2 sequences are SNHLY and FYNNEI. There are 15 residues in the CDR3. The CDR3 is CASSEQGKRNQPQHF. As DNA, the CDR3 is TGTGCCAGCAGTGAACAGGGTAAGAGGAATCAGCCCCAGCATTTT.

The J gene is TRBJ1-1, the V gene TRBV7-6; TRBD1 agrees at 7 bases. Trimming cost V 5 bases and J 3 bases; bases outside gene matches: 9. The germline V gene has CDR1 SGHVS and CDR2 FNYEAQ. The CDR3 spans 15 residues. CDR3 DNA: TGTGCCAGCAGCCCACAGACAGGGTCGGACACTGAAGCTTTCTTT. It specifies CASSPQTGSDTEAFF.

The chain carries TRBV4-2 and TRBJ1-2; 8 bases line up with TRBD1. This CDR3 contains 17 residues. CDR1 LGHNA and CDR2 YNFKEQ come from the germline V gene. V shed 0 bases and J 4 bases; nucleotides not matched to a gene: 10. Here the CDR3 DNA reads TGTGCCAGCAGCCAAGAGGACGGAACAGGGGGGGTCTATGGCTACACCTTC. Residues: CASSQEDGTGGVYGYTF.

Here the CDR3 DNA reads TGTGCCAGCAGCTTCTACAGGGATTCTGGGGCCAACGTCCTGACTTTC. This codes for CASSFYRDSGANVLTF. The V call is TRBV7-9, the J call TRBJ2-6, with D perhaps TRBD1 (6 bases). Germline V gene sequence: CDR1 SEHNR, CDR2 FQNEAQ (reference sequence). The CDR3 consists of 16 residues. V lost 3 bases to trimming and J lost 1 base, with 10 bases between them.

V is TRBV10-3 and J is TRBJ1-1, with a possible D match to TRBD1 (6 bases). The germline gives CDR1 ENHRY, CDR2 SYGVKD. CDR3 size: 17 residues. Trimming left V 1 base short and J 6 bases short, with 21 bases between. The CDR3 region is CAISEYPRGAGRAEAFF. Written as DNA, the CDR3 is TGTGCCATCAGTGAGTACCCCCGGGGGGCCGGCAGGGCTGAAGCTTTCTTT.